The 26 T cell receptor beta chains below were found in one sample sequenced in a study of T cell responses to AZD1222 COVID-19 vaccine. Using immunoSEQ multiplex PCR, the repertoire was profiled, and TCRdb retains in-frame clones only, with some absent. The repertoire has roughly 150,000 clones, around nine tenths of them found once; the top ten carry about 4.8%. The specimen comprised peripheral blood, sampled on day 0 of AZD1222 vaccination. These receptor sequences come from an adult in good health.

The rearrangement uses TRBV30 and TRBJ2-6, with D maybe TRBD1 (6 bases). Germline lookup yields CDR1 GTSNPN and CDR2 SVGIG (reference sequence). Trimming took off 4 bases at V and 0 bases at J, with 10 bases between the two ends. This CDR3 has 15 residues. As DNA, the CDR3 is TGTGCCTGGACAGGGGCCCCCTCTGGGGCCAACGTCCTGACTTTC. Amino acid sequence: CAWTGAPSGANVLTF.

The V call is TRBV6-2 or TRBV6-3, the J call TRBJ2-7, with a weak D call TRBD2 (5 bases). The CDR3 extends over 13 amino acids. With 1 base removed from V and 3 bases from J, the gap between germline ends came to 7 bases. Looked up from germline, CDR1 is MNHEY and CDR2 is SVGEGT. The DNA of the CDR3 is TGTGCCAGCAGTTACTACGGGATCTACGAGCAGTACTTC. It encodes CASSYYGIYEQYF.

The CDR3 loop reads CASSLFAGYNEQFF. Written as DNA, the CDR3 is TGTGCCAGCAGTTTATTTGCGGGATACAATGAGCAGTTCTTC. V usage is TRBV28 and J usage is TRBJ2-1; D is possibly TRBD2 (6 bases). V lost 1 base and J lost 4, with 8 bases in between. Germline V CDR1 and CDR2: MDHEN, SYDVKM. The CDR3 covers 14 residues. Complete variable domain (other parts from reference TRBV28 and TRBJ2-1): DVKVTQSSRYLVKRTGEKVFLECVQDMDHENMFWYRQDPGLGLRLIYFSYDVKMKEKGDIPEGYSVSREKKERFSLILESASTNQTSMYLCASSLFAGYNEQFFGPGTRLTVL.

J is TRBJ1-5 and V is TRBV27; D is possibly TRBD1 (5 bases). Germline V CDR1 and CDR2: MNHEY, SMNVEV (reference sequence). The CDR3 consists of 14 residues. The germline V and J ends were trimmed by 5 bases and 6 bases, with 14 bases remaining between them. CDR3 sequence: CASSTLGGSQPQHF. The CDR3, as DNA: TGTGCCAGCAGTACCCTGGGGGGTAGTCAGCCCCAGCATTTT.

The chain recombines TRBV6-1 with TRBJ2-7, with no clear D. Trimming stripped 2 bases from V and 10 bases from J, with 9 bases between. Per the germline V gene, CDR1 is MNHNS and CDR2 is SASEGT. CDR3 length equals 11 residues. The CDR3 is CASSESPAQYF. DNA for the CDR3: TGTGCCAGCAGTGAATCCCCAGCCCAGTACTTC.

The CDR3 DNA sequence: TGTGCCAGCAGCTTAGTCATCCGCGGGGGCCTGGATGAGCAGTTCTTC. Its protein is CASSLVIRGGLDEQFF. The chain has TRBV7-2 and TRBJ2-1; perhaps TRBD2 as D (7 bases). Germline assignment: CDR1 SGHTA and CDR2 FQGNSA. Trimming took off 1 base at V and 8 bases at J, with 18 bases between the two ends. This CDR3 has 16 residues.

The chain couples TRBV7-9 to TRBJ2-7; D is undetermined. The V end was cut by 3 bases, the J end by 4 bases, with 10 bases between. The CDR3 has 13 residues. Germline-derived CDR1 and CDR2 are SEHNR and FQNEAQ (reference sequence). The CDR3 reads CASSLSPPYEQYF. The CDR3, as DNA: TGTGCCAGCAGCTTGTCTCCACCGTACGAGCAGTACTTC.

V is TRBV2 and J is TRBJ2-7, with D possibly TRBD2 on 6 matching bases. V was cut by 7 bases and J by 1 base, with 20 bases left in between. CDR3 size: 16 residues. Germline CDR1 SNHLY, CDR2 FYNNEI. CDR3 sequence reads: CASNSPGTGRSYEQYF. The CDR3 nucleotides read TGTGCCAGCAACTCCCCCGGGACTGGCAGGTCCTACGAGCAGTACTTC.

The V and J genes are TRBV5-4 and TRBJ2-7; TRBD1 matches 8 bases. V gave up 3 bases and J gave up 3 bases; unmatched junction bases: 8. The CDR3 is made up of 15 amino acids. Germline CDR1 reads SGHNT; CDR2 reads YYREEE (reference sequence). CDR3 sequence: CASSSTGGLYYEQYF. In DNA, the CDR3 is TGTGCCAGCAGCTCCACAGGGGGACTTTACTACGAGCAGTACTTC.

This chain connects TRBV6-5 to TRBJ2-7; no definite D call. The V and J ends lost 0 bases and 6 bases respectively, with 15 bases between them. From germline, CDR1 is MNHEY and CDR2 SVGAGI. The CDR3 runs to 15 residues. CDR3: CASSYSWSNSVEQYF. For the CDR3, the DNA is TGTGCCAGCAGTTACTCGTGGAGTAACTCCGTCGAGCAGTACTTC.

The gene calls are TRBV5-4 and TRBJ2-3; TRBD2 aligns across 11 bases. There are 17 residues in the CDR3. CDR1 is SGHNT, CDR2 YYREEE, per germline (reference sequence). Unmatched junction bases numbered 8, after V lost 4 bases and J lost 1 base. The CDR3 nucleotides are TGTGCCAGCAGCCCCCCCCAGGGACTAGCGGGCACAGATACGCAGTATTTT. Protein: CASSPPQGLAGTDTQYF.

This sequence joins TRBV5-6 and TRBJ1-5, with TRBD1 as a possible D gene (5 bases). CDR3 length equals 15 residues. Germline V CDR1 and CDR2: SGHDT, YYEEEE. Trimming cost V 0 bases and J 4 bases, with 11 bases left between them. As DNA, the CDR3 is TGTGCCAGCAGCTTGGCCAGGCAGGGTAATCAGCCCCAGCATTTT. Translation gives CASSLARQGNQPQHF. Full variable domain (missing parts from reference TRBV5-6 and TRBJ1-5): DAGVTQSPTHLIKTRGQQVTLRCSPKSGHDTVSWYQQALGQGPQFIFQYYEEEERQRGNFPDRFSGHQFPNYSSELNVNALLLGDSALYLCASSLARQGNQPQHFGDGTRLSIL.

The genes are TRBV13 and TRBJ1-2; 9 bases line up with TRBD1. The CDR3 consists of 15 residues. With 5 bases clipped from V and 6 bases from J, the junction kept 10 bases outside the gene matches. Per the germline V gene, CDR1 is PRHDT and CDR2 is FYEKMQ (reference sequence). The CDR3 loop is CASSRQGQGEDGYTF. As DNA, the CDR3 is TGTGCCAGCAGCAGACAGGGACAGGGTGAGGATGGCTACACCTTC.

V gene TRBV5-6 combines with J gene TRBJ2-3; TRBD2 is a possible D gene (5 bases). This CDR3 has 16 amino acids. The V end was cut by 3 bases, the J end by 0 bases, with 14 bases between. The germline V gene has CDR1 SGHDT and CDR2 YYEEEE. The CDR3 DNA reads TGTGCCAGCAGCTGGGAGACTGGAACTAGCACAGATACGCAGTATTTT. This translates into CASSWETGTSTDTQYF.

The rearrangement uses TRBV4-1 and TRBJ1-4; D not resolved. The CDR3 is made up of 14 amino acids. Germline V lookup: CDR1 MGHRA, CDR2 YSYEKL. The V end was cut by 5 bases, the J end by 8 bases, with 15 bases between. The CDR3 nucleotides read TGCGCCAGCAGCAACAGCCCCACACCCGAAAAACTGTTTTTT. Translated: CASSNSPTPEKLFF.

The V gene is TRBV11-2, the J gene TRBJ2-7, with TRBD2 matching over 10 bases. The CDR3 is made up of 16 amino acids. Germline CDR1 SGHAT, CDR2 FQNNGV. V trimming: 6 bases; J trimming: 5 bases; junction bases outside the gene matches: 13. The CDR3, as DNA: TGTGCCAGCAGGGACACTCAGGGGGGGACTAGCGACGAGCAGTACTTC. Translating it yields CASRDTQGGTSDEQYF.

The genes are TRBV6-5 and TRBJ2-7; 10 bases line up with TRBD2. There are 15 residues in the CDR3. Germline V lookup: CDR1 MNHEY, CDR2 SVGAGI. V was clipped by 6 bases and J by 0 bases; unmatched bases: 5. The CDR3 DNA reads TGTGCCAGCAGGGATAGCGGGAGGTTCTCCTACGAGCAGTACTTC. This gives the protein CASRDSGRFSYEQYF.

This clone has just one count. V usage is TRBV16 and J usage is TRBJ1-1; the D is unclear. From germline, CDR1 is KGHSY and CDR2 FQNENV. This CDR3 region has 13 residues. The germline V and J ends were trimmed by 3 bases and 2 bases, with 7 bases remaining between them. CDR3 sequence (DNA): TGTGCCAGCAGCCACGGGCGAAACACTGAAGCTTTCTTT. Its translation: CASSHGRNTEAFF.

V and J are TRBV30 and TRBJ1-2; unclear D gene. V lost 2 bases, J lost 4 bases, and 11 bases lay in between. The CDR3 covers 13 residues. Germline assignment: CDR1 GTSNPN and CDR2 SVGIG (reference sequence). The CDR3 coding sequence is TGTGCCTGGAGTAATCAGGTTAGCTATGGCTACACCTTC. Translated, it gives CAWSNQVSYGYTF.

The chain is built from TRBV25-1 and TRBJ2-4; TRBD1 matches 9 bases. The CDR3 has 16 amino acids. V shed 3 bases and J 10 bases; nucleotides not matched to a gene: 13. Per germline, CDR1 MGHDK and CDR2 SYGVNS. The CDR3 sequence: CASSDGPGQGPPIQYF. CDR3 in DNA: TGTGCCAGCAGTGATGGACCGGGACAGGGACCCCCAATTCAGTACTTC.

The chain combines TRBV4-1 with TRBJ2-5; D gene unclear. From germline, CDR1 is MGHRA and CDR2 YSYEKL. The CDR3 has 13 residues. Trimming removed 4 bases at V and 3 bases at J, with 9 bases between. For the CDR3, the DNA is TGCGCCAGCAGCCCCCCGTTAAAAGAGACCCAGTACTTC. Protein product: CASSPPLKETQYF.

A single count supports this clone. V is TRBV28 and J is TRBJ1-5; TRBD1 matches at 7 bases. The germline CDR1 and CDR2 sequences are MDHEN and SYDVKM. The CDR3 runs to 13 residues. J lost 10 bases, V lost 7 bases, and 10 bases had no gene match. This chain's CDR3 is CASTQTGTKPQHF. CDR3 bases: TGTGCCAGCACCCAGACAGGGACAAAACCCCAGCATTTT. Full variable domain (outside the CDR3, taken from reference TRBV28 and TRBJ1-5): DVKVTQSSRYLVKRTGEKVFLECVQDMDHENMFWYRQDPGLGLRLIYFSYDVKMKEKGDIPEGYSVSREKKERFSLILESASTNQTSMYLCASTQTGTKPQHFGDGTRLSIL.

V is TRBV6-5 and J is TRBJ1-1; unclear D gene. Trimming removed 11 bases from V and 0 bases from J, with 7 bases in between. CDR3 length: 11 amino acids. CDR1 and CDR2 (germline): MNHEY, SVGAGI. Here the CDR3 DNA reads TGTGCCGTAGGAGTGAACACTGAAGCTTTCTTT. Encoded protein: CAVGVNTEAFF.

The genes are TRBV6-5 and TRBJ1-5; TRBD1 is a possible D gene (6 bases). In germline, CDR1 is MNHEY, CDR2 SVGAGI. The length of the CDR3 is 15 residues. Trimming removed 6 bases at V and 3 bases at J, with 15 bases between. DNA for the CDR3: TGTGCCAGCAGCCCACAGAGGGGGGACAATCAGCCCCAGCATTTT. Translating it yields CASSPQRGDNQPQHF.

This clone showed up just a few times. The genes are TRBV10-3 and TRBJ1-2; D gene ambiguous. Germline V CDR1 and CDR2: ENHRY, SYGVKD. Trimming cost V 3 bases and J 8 bases, with 10 bases left between them. The CDR3 covers 12 residues. Here the CDR3 reads CAISEETYGYTF. The CDR3 DNA sequence: TGTGCCATCAGTGAAGAGACATACGGCTACACCTTC.

The V call is TRBV28, the J call TRBJ1-5; D gene uncertain. Germline values: CDR1 MDHEN, CDR2 SYDVKM. This CDR3 region has 13 residues. Trimming removed 2 bases from V and 5 bases from J, with 7 bases in between. The CDR3 nucleotides are TGTGCCAGCAGTTTAGAGATAGATCAGCCCCAGCATTTT. It encodes CASSLEIDQPQHF.